These T cell receptor beta chains were read from a single sample in a study of Graves' ophthalmopathy and Graves' hyperthyroidism. TCRdb reanalysed the multiplex PCR reads using MiXCR and keeps one entry per CDR3 protein. The profile shows 500,000 to 700,000 distinct CDR3 sequences, just under 40% of them singletons. Sequencing was performed on peripheral blood or thyroid tissue (not recorded which). The receptor set was obtained from an adult man with Graves' hyperthyroidism. The CDR3 runs from the conserved cysteine through the conserved F or W. Each record gives: CDR3 DNA, CDR3 protein, J gene, D gene, clone size, V gene. The D gene is left open where the match is weak. Size tells how often a clone was seen (once, few, many) or the class of an expanded clone, and some rows leave it out.

CDR3nt: TGTGCCAGCAGCTTGGGTCCAGGGGCGACAACCTACGAGCAGTACTTC
CDR3aa: CASSLGPGATTYEQYF
j_gene: TRBJ2-7
d_gene: -
abundance: few
v_gene: TRBV7-8

CDR3nt: TGCAGTGCTAGAGGCCAGCCGACAGGGAGCAAATCACCCCTCCACTTT
CDR3aa: CSARGQPTGSKSPLHF
j_gene: TRBJ1-6
d_gene: TRBD1
abundance: many
v_gene: TRBV20-1

CDR3nt: TGTGCCAGCAGTTACTCGAGCGTGGGGTACGAGCAGTACTTC
CDR3aa: CASSYSSVGYEQYF
j_gene: TRBJ2-7
d_gene: -
abundance: many
v_gene: TRBV6-5

CDR3nt: TGTGCCAGCAGTGAACCGGGGGGCAGTTCCTACGAGCAGTACTTC
CDR3aa: CASSEPGGSSYEQYF
j_gene: TRBJ2-7
d_gene: -
abundance: many
v_gene: TRBV25-1

CDR3nt: TGCAGTGCCCCACCCCACAGTGCGGGTTTCGGGAACACTGAAGCTTTCTTT
CDR3aa: CSAPPHSAGFGNTEAFF
j_gene: TRBJ1-1
d_gene: -
abundance: many
v_gene: TRBV20-1

CDR3nt: TGTGCCAGCAGTTACTCGCCTAGCGGGATATCTGAGCAGTTCTTC
CDR3aa: CASSYSPSGISEQFF
j_gene: TRBJ2-1
d_gene: TRBD2
abundance: -
v_gene: TRBV7-3

CDR3nt: TGTGCCAGCAGCCCGACTACTAGCGGGGGTAGGGAGCAGTACTTC
CDR3aa: CASSPTTSGGREQYF
j_gene: TRBJ2-7
d_gene: TRBD2
abundance: many
v_gene: TRBV7-9

CDR3nt: TGTGCCAGCAGTGGTGGGCTGGGGGATGAGCAGTTCTTC
CDR3aa: CASSGGLGDEQFF
j_gene: TRBJ2-1
d_gene: -
abundance: -
v_gene: TRBV2

CDR3nt: TGCAGCGTTGAATGGGGGAGGGGAGAGACCCAGTACTTC
CDR3aa: CSVEWGRGETQYF
j_gene: TRBJ2-5
d_gene: TRBD2
abundance: many
v_gene: TRBV29-1

CDR3nt: TGTGCCACCAGCAGCTTGGCAGGGTCCGACGAGCAGTACTTC
CDR3aa: CATSSLAGSDEQYF
j_gene: TRBJ2-7
d_gene: -
abundance: -
v_gene: TRBV15

CDR3nt: TGTGCCAGCAGTTTAGATACAGGGGGCAATCAGCCCCAGCATTTT
CDR3aa: CASSLDTGGNQPQHF
j_gene: TRBJ1-5
d_gene: TRBD1
abundance: many
v_gene: TRBV12-3/TRBV12-4

CDR3nt: TGTGCCAGTAGTAAACCGGGACAGGGGACCTACGAGCAGTACTTC
CDR3aa: CASSKPGQGTYEQYF
j_gene: TRBJ2-7
d_gene: TRBD1
abundance: many
v_gene: TRBV19

CDR3nt: TGTGCCAGCAGCCCGCATGGCTACACCTTC
CDR3aa: CASSPHGYTF
j_gene: TRBJ1-2
d_gene: -
abundance: many
v_gene: TRBV7-3

CDR3nt: TGCAGCGTTGCGGGACAGGGTTACTCTGGAAACACCATATATTTT
CDR3aa: CSVAGQGYSGNTIYF
j_gene: TRBJ1-3
d_gene: TRBD1
abundance: -
v_gene: TRBV29-1

CDR3nt: TGTGCCAGCAGACCCCGGGGTTTTTACGAGCAGTACTTC
CDR3aa: CASRPRGFYEQYF
j_gene: TRBJ2-7
d_gene: -
abundance: -
v_gene: TRBV6-6

CDR3nt: TGCAGCGTTGAGGCCAGCCTACAAGAGACCCAGTACTTC
CDR3aa: CSVEASLQETQYF
j_gene: TRBJ2-5
d_gene: -
abundance: -
v_gene: TRBV29-1

CDR3nt: TGTGCCAGCAGTCCACTGACAGTCTTATATGGCTACACCTTC
CDR3aa: CASSPLTVLYGYTF
j_gene: TRBJ1-2
d_gene: -
abundance: many
v_gene: TRBV9

CDR3nt: TGTGCCAGCAGCCCGGGAATGAAGACCCAGTACTTC
CDR3aa: CASSPGMKTQYF
j_gene: TRBJ2-5
d_gene: -
abundance: -
v_gene: TRBV6-5

CDR3nt: TGTGCCAGCAGGCCCGGGACAGGGCCGAACACTGAAGCTTTCTTT
CDR3aa: CASRPGTGPNTEAFF
j_gene: TRBJ1-1
d_gene: TRBD1
abundance: -
v_gene: TRBV10-3

CDR3nt: TGTGCCAGCAGCTTATTCTCTGGGCAAGAGACCCAGTACTTC
CDR3aa: CASSLFSGQETQYF
j_gene: TRBJ2-5
d_gene: -
abundance: many
v_gene: TRBV7-9

CDR3nt: TGTGCCAGCAGCTCTCCGGGACCTAGAGCTCAGACCCAGTACTTC
CDR3aa: CASSSPGPRAQTQYF
j_gene: TRBJ2-5
d_gene: -
abundance: many
v_gene: TRBV7-2

CDR3nt: TGTGCCAGCAGCCCCCTCCCGGAGGGTGAAAAACTGTTTTTT
CDR3aa: CASSPLPEGEKLFF
j_gene: TRBJ1-4
d_gene: -
abundance: many
v_gene: TRBV9

CDR3nt: TGTGCCAGCAGTTTAAATTTCGGGGGCTCTAACTATGGCTACACCTTC
CDR3aa: CASSLNFGGSNYGYTF
j_gene: TRBJ1-2
d_gene: -
abundance: few
v_gene: TRBV6-1

CDR3nt: TGTGCCAGCAGCCCTGGGACAGGCGTAGGAAAACTGTTTTTT
CDR3aa: CASSPGTGVGKLFF
j_gene: TRBJ1-4
d_gene: TRBD1
abundance: once
v_gene: TRBV5-4

CDR3nt: TGCGCCAGCAGCGCCCAGGGCACGGGGGAGACCCAGTGCTTC
CDR3aa: CASSAQGTGETQCF
j_gene: TRBJ2-5
d_gene: -
abundance: once
v_gene: TRBV7-9

CDR3nt: TGTGCCAGTCGACCGGGCCCTACGAGCTCCTATAATTCACCCCTCCACTTT
CDR3aa: CASRPGPTSSYNSPLHF
j_gene: TRBJ1-6
d_gene: -
abundance: -
v_gene: TRBV27

CDR3nt: TGTGCCAGCAGTTTTACGTCGACAGTCTTCCTTGGCTACACCTTC
CDR3aa: CASSFTSTVFLGYTF
j_gene: TRBJ1-2
d_gene: -
abundance: many
v_gene: TRBV12-3/TRBV12-4

CDR3nt: TGTGCCAGCATCCCGGAGGGCGGGGGGGACACCGGGGAGCTGTTTTTT
CDR3aa: CASIPEGGGDTGELFF
j_gene: TRBJ2-2
d_gene: TRBD2
abundance: once
v_gene: TRBV7-9

CDR3nt: TGTGCCAGCAGCTTATTCGGCGCCCCAAGCACTGAAGCTTTCTTT
CDR3aa: CASSLFGAPSTEAFF
j_gene: TRBJ1-1
d_gene: -
abundance: many
v_gene: TRBV7-3

CDR3nt: TGTGCCACCAGCACGGAAGGAACAGGGGGCCTCTCCTACGAGCAGTACTTC
CDR3aa: CATSTEGTGGLSYEQYF
j_gene: TRBJ2-7
d_gene: TRBD1
abundance: many
v_gene: TRBV15

CDR3nt: TGTGCCAGCAGAGGACAGGGCGGTATCGGGACCGGGGAGCTGTTTTTT
CDR3aa: CASRGQGGIGTGELFF
j_gene: TRBJ2-2
d_gene: TRBD1
abundance: -
v_gene: TRBV25-1

CDR3nt: TGTGCCAGCAGTTTCCTAGCGGGAGGGCCAAATGAGCAGTACTTC
CDR3aa: CASSFLAGGPNEQYF
j_gene: TRBJ2-7
d_gene: TRBD2
abundance: once
v_gene: TRBV11-3

CDR3nt: TGTGCCAGCAGCCCCAGACTCGGCGAGCACTACGAGCAGTACTTC
CDR3aa: CASSPRLGEHYEQYF
j_gene: TRBJ2-7
d_gene: -
abundance: -
v_gene: TRBV7-6

CDR3nt: TGCAGCTTGGTACCGAGCTCCTACGAGCAGTACTTC
CDR3aa: CSLVPSSYEQYF
j_gene: TRBJ2-7
d_gene: -
abundance: -
v_gene: TRBV29-1

CDR3nt: TGTGCCAGCAGTTTCAGTCTTACGGGGGGAAACACCATATATTTT
CDR3aa: CASSFSLTGGNTIYF
j_gene: TRBJ1-3
d_gene: -
abundance: many
v_gene: TRBV7-2

CDR3nt: TGCGCCAGCAGCCAAGATTCTGGGGGCACTGAAGCTTTCTTT
CDR3aa: CASSQDSGGTEAFF
j_gene: TRBJ1-1
d_gene: -
abundance: many
v_gene: TRBV4-1

CDR3nt: TGTGCCAGCAGTCTGACTAGCGGTCCCTACGAGCAGTACTTC
CDR3aa: CASSLTSGPYEQYF
j_gene: TRBJ2-7
d_gene: TRBD2
abundance: -
v_gene: TRBV2

CDR3nt: TGCGCCAGCAGCCGCCTACTCATCCGGGACGGATCCTACGAGCAGTACTTC
CDR3aa: CASSRLLIRDGSYEQYF
j_gene: TRBJ2-7
d_gene: -
abundance: few
v_gene: TRBV4-1

CDR3nt: TGTGCCATTAAGCAGGGGAACTATGGCTACACCTTC
CDR3aa: CAIKQGNYGYTF
j_gene: TRBJ1-2
d_gene: -
abundance: many
v_gene: TRBV19

CDR3nt: TGCAGCGTTGCTAGGGGTCAGCTCTCTGGAAACACCATATATTTT
CDR3aa: CSVARGQLSGNTIYF
j_gene: TRBJ1-3
d_gene: -
abundance: -
v_gene: TRBV29-1

CDR3nt: TGTGCCAGTAGTATCCCGGGACAGAACTATGGCTACACCTTC
CDR3aa: CASSIPGQNYGYTF
j_gene: TRBJ1-2
d_gene: TRBD1
abundance: many
v_gene: TRBV19

CDR3nt: TGTGCCAGCAGCTACAGCGCGAACACCGGGGAGCTGTTTTTT
CDR3aa: CASSYSANTGELFF
j_gene: TRBJ2-2
d_gene: -
abundance: -
v_gene: TRBV11-2

CDR3nt: TGTGCCAGCAGCTCCCCTTGGGAGTCTTCACCCCTCCACTTT
CDR3aa: CASSSPWESSPLHF
j_gene: TRBJ1-6
d_gene: -
abundance: -
v_gene: TRBV7-6

CDR3nt: TGTGCCAGCAGTTACACGACAATGAGACAGGGCACCGGGGAGCTGTTTTTT
CDR3aa: CASSYTTMRQGTGELFF
j_gene: TRBJ2-2
d_gene: TRBD1
abundance: -
v_gene: TRBV6-6

CDR3nt: TGTGCCAGCAGTACTGGGCCGGCTTATGGCTACACCTTC
CDR3aa: CASSTGPAYGYTF
j_gene: TRBJ1-2
d_gene: -
abundance: many
v_gene: TRBV12-3/TRBV12-4

CDR3nt: TGTGCCAGCAGCCCTCGGGGCAAAAACATTCAGTACTTC
CDR3aa: CASSPRGKNIQYF
j_gene: TRBJ2-4
d_gene: -
abundance: -
v_gene: TRBV7-9

CDR3nt: TGTGCCAGCAGCCCCCCCCGGGGAGCTGGAAACACCATATATTTT
CDR3aa: CASSPPRGAGNTIYF
j_gene: TRBJ1-3
d_gene: -
abundance: -
v_gene: TRBV9

CDR3nt: TGCAGTGCTAGACTGGGGGCAGGCTACAATGAGCAGTTCTTC
CDR3aa: CSARLGAGYNEQFF
j_gene: TRBJ2-1
d_gene: -
abundance: -
v_gene: TRBV20-1

CDR3nt: TGCGCCAGCAGTGAACCCGGGACTAAGGACGAGCAGTACTTC
CDR3aa: CASSEPGTKDEQYF
j_gene: TRBJ2-7
d_gene: TRBD2
abundance: many
v_gene: TRBV10-2

CDR3nt: TGTGCCAGCAATGAACAGGGGAACACTGAAGCTTTCTTT
CDR3aa: CASNEQGNTEAFF
j_gene: TRBJ1-1
d_gene: -
abundance: many
v_gene: TRBV2

CDR3nt: TGCGCCAGCGCCCGGTCGGGGACGAACACCGGGGAGCTGTTTTTT
CDR3aa: CASARSGTNTGELFF
j_gene: TRBJ2-2
d_gene: -
abundance: -
v_gene: TRBV5-1

CDR3nt: TGCGCCACCTCGGGACAGGGTTTTGAAAAACTGTTTTTT
CDR3aa: CATSGQGFEKLFF
j_gene: TRBJ1-4
d_gene: TRBD1
abundance: many
v_gene: TRBV10-2

CDR3nt: TGTGCCAGCAGCTTATCGGGCCAGCGGGAGGCCTACGAGCAGTACTTC
CDR3aa: CASSLSGQREAYEQYF
j_gene: TRBJ2-7
d_gene: TRBD2
abundance: -
v_gene: TRBV6-5

CDR3nt: TGCAGTGCTAGAGAGCCCGGGAGAGGAGAGACCCAGTACTTC
CDR3aa: CSAREPGRGETQYF
j_gene: TRBJ2-5
d_gene: -
abundance: many
v_gene: TRBV20-1

CDR3nt: TGTGCCAGCAGCTTATCACCTCGTAGGCAAGAGACCCAGTACTTC
CDR3aa: CASSLSPRRQETQYF
j_gene: TRBJ2-5
d_gene: -
abundance: -
v_gene: TRBV7-9